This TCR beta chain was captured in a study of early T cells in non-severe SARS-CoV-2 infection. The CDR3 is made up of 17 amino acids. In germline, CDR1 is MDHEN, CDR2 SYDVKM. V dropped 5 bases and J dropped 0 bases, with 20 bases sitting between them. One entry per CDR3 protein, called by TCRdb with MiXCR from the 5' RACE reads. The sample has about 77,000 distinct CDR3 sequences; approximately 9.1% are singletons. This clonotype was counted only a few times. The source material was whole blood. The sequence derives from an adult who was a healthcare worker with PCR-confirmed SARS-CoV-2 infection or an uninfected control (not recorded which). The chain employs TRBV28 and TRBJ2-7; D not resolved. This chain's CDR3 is CASSPLFARGASYEQYF. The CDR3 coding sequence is TGTGCCAGCAGTCCGCTCTTCGCTCGCGGTGCCTCCTACGAGCAGTACTTC.